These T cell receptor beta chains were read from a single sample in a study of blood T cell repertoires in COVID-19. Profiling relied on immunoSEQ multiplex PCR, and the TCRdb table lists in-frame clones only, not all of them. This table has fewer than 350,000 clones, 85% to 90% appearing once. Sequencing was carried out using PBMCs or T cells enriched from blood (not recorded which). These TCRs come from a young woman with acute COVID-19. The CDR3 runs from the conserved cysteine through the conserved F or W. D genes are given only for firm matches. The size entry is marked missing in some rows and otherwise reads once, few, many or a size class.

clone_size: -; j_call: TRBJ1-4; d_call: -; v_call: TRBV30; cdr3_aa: CAWSLQEANEKLFF; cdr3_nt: TGTGCCTGGAGTTTGCAGGAAGCTAATGAAAAACTGTTTTTT
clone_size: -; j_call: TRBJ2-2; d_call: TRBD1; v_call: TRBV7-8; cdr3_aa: CASSLRIARGRTGELFF; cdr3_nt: TGTGCCAGCAGCTTACGAATTGCCAGGGGGCGTACCGGGGAGCTGTTTTTT
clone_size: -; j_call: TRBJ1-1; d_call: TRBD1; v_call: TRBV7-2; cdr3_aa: CASSLEWDRGLLPEAFF; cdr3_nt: TGTGCCAGCAGCTTAGAGTGGGACAGGGGGCTTTTGCCTGAAGCTTTCTTT
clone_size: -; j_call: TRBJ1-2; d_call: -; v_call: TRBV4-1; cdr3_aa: CASSPGGNYGYTF; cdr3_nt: TGCGCCAGCAGCCCGGGAGGGAACTATGGCTACACCTTC
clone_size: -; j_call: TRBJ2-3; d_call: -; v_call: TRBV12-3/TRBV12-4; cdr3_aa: CASAPGLDTQYF; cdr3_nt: TGTGCCAGCGCCCCGGGACTAGATACGCAGTATTTT
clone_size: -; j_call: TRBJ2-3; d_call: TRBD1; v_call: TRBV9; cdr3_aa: CASSVQGAWSTDTQYF; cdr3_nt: TGTGCCAGCAGCGTACAGGGGGCGTGGAGCACAGATACGCAGTATTTT
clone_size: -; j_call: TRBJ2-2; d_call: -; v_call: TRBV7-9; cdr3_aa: CASSARMAVSGTKAGELFF; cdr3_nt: TGTGCCAGCAGCGCTAGAATGGCAGTTTCCGGAACCAAGGCCGGGGAGCTGTTTTTT
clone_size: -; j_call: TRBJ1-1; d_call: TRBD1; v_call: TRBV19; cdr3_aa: CASSIQDRGHTEAFF; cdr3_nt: TGTGCCAGTAGTATTCAGGACAGGGGGCACACTGAAGCTTTCTTT
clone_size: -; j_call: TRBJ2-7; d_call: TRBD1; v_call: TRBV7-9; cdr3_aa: CASSLDRDSPYEQYF; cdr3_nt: TGTGCCAGCAGCCTGGACCGGGACAGTCCCTACGAGCAGTACTTC
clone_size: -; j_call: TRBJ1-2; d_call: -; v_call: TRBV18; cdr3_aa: CASSPGRDYYGYTF; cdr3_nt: TGTGCCAGCTCACCCGGCAGGGACTACTATGGCTACACCTTC
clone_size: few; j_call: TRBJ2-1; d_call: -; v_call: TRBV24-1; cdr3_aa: CATSVFTASYNEQFF; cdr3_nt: TGTGCCACCAGTGTTTTCACAGCCAGCTACAATGAGCAGTTCTTC
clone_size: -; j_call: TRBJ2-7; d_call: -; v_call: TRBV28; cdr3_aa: CASSPMGGLDSYEQYF; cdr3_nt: TGTGCCAGCAGTCCCATGGGCGGGTTGGACTCCTACGAGCAGTACTTC
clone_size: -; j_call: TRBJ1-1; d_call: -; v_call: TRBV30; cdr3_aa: CAWSPLGGGRGGNTEAFF; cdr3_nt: TGTGCCTGGAGTCCCTTAGGCGGGGGGAGGGGGGGGAACACTGAAGCTTTCTTT
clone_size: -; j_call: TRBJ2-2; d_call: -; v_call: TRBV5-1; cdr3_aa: CASSLVIGSNTGELFF; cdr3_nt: TGCGCCAGCAGCTTGGTTATCGGGAGTAACACCGGGGAGCTGTTTTTT
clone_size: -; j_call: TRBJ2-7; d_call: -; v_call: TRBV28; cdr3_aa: CASSLARASYEQYF; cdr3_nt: TGTGCCAGCAGTTTAGCCAGGGCCTCCTACGAGCAGTACTTC
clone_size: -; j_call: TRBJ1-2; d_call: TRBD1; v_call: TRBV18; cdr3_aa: CASSRINTGTGDGSGYTF; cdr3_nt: TGTGCCAGCTCACGAATAAACACCGGGACAGGGGATGGCAGTGGCTACACCTTC
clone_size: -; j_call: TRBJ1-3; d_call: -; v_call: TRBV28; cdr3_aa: CASSLYKGVRGNTIYF; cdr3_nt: TGTGCCAGCAGTTTGTACAAGGGGGTTCGCGGAAACACCATATATTTT
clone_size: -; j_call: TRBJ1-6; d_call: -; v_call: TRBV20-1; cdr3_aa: CSASQQGIGNSPLHF; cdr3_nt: TGCAGTGCGAGTCAACAGGGAATAGGGAATTCACCCCTCCACTTT
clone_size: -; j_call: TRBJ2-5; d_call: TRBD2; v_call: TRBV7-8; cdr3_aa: CASSLVARGRPKRETQYF; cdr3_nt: TGTGCCAGCAGCTTAGTAGCGCGGGGGAGGCCTAAAAGGGAGACCCAGTACTTC
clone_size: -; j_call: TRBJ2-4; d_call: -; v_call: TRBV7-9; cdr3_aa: CASSPASGAKNIQYF; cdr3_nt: TGTGCCAGCAGCCCCGCCTCAGGGGCCAAAAACATTCAGTACTTC
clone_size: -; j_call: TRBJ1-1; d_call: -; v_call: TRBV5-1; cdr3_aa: CASSLEGILNTEAFF; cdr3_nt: TGCGCCAGCAGCTTGGAGGGGATCCTGAACACTGAAGCTTTCTTT
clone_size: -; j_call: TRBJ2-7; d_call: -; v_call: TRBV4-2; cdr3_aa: CASSQEEGEQYF; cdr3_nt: TGTGCCAGCAGCCAAGAGGAGGGCGAGCAGTACTTC
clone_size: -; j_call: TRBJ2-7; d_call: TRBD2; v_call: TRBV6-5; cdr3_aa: CASREIPGRVYEQYF; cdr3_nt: TGTGCCAGCCGAGAAATTCCGGGGAGGGTCTACGAGCAGTACTTC
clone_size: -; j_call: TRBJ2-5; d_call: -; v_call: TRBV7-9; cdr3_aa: CASSSQETQYF; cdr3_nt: TGTGCCAGCAGCTCGCAAGAGACCCAGTACTTC
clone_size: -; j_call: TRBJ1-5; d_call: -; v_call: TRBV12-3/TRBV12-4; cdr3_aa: CASSWPNQPQHF; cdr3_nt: TGTGCCAGCAGTTGGCCCAATCAGCCCCAGCATTTT
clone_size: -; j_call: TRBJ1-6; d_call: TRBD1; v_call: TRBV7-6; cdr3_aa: CASSSAGGHNSPLHF; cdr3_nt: TGTGCCAGCAGTTCAGCAGGGGGCCATAATTCACCCCTCCACTTT